One sample yielded the 15 T cell receptor beta chains listed below, sequenced in a study of T cell responses to AZD1222 COVID-19 vaccine. Data came from immunoSEQ multiplex PCR; TCRdb stores just in-frame clones and leaves some out. The sample consists of some 150,000 clones, around nine tenths of them appearing once. The starting material was peripheral blood, obtained on day 0 of AZD1222 vaccination. The origin of the receptors is an adult in good health.

This chain links TRBV5-1 with TRBJ1-1; no clear D gene. V was shortened by 1 base and J by 0 bases, with 4 bases between the two germline ends. The CDR3 consists of 13 residues. Germline assignment: CDR1 SGHRS and CDR2 YFSETQ. CDR3 residues: CASSLRVNTEAFF. Here the CDR3 DNA reads TGCGCCAGCAGCTTGAGGGTGAACACTGAAGCTTTCTTT.

This clone was recorded a few times. This chain joins TRBV6-5 and TRBJ2-5; 11 bases match TRBD2. The V gene's germline CDR1 is MNHEY and CDR2 SVGAGI. V trimming: 6 bases; J trimming: 3 bases; junction bases outside the gene matches: 6. This CDR3 is built from 15 residues. CDR3 sequence: CASSAGTSGKETQYF. CDR3 bases: TGTGCCAGCAGCGCCGGGACTAGCGGAAAAGAGACCCAGTACTTC.

The chain is built from TRBV29-1 and TRBJ2-5; D uncertain. The CDR3 totals 13 residues. V was shortened by 7 bases and J by 2 bases, with 14 bases between the two germline ends. The germline V gene has CDR1 SQVTM and CDR2 ANQGSEA. The CDR3 DNA follows: TGCAGCGCCCTCACGGCTAATCAAGAGACCCAGTACTTC. Its protein is CSALTANQETQYF.

The V call is TRBV27, the J call TRBJ2-4; D is unresolved. V lost 0 bases and J 2 bases, leaving 2 bases between the germline ends. CDR3 length equals 13 residues. Germline CDR1 is MNHEY and CDR2 is SMNVEV (reference sequence). CDR3 residues: CASSLSSKNIQYF. In DNA form, the CDR3 reads TGTGCCAGCAGTTTATCGTCCAAAAACATTCAGTACTTC.

The gene calls are TRBV6-6 and TRBJ1-1, with D possibly matching TRBD1 (6 bases). Germline V CDR1 and CDR2: MNHNY, SVGAGI (reference sequence). V was trimmed by 4 bases and J by 6 bases, leaving 12 bases between them. The CDR3 is 13 residues long. CDR3 in DNA: TGTGCCAGCAGTTTGATACAGGGTCCTGAAGCTTTCTTT. Translated: CASSLIQGPEAFF.

The chain combines TRBV2 with TRBJ1-4; TRBD1 might be the D (5 bases). V lost 7 bases and J 1 base, leaving 13 bases between the germline ends. Germline CDR1 is SNHLY and CDR2 is FYNNEI. The CDR3 runs 15 residues. The CDR3 protein is CASTRRQGTNEKLFF. In DNA form, the CDR3 reads TGTGCCAGCACCCGCCGGCAGGGAACTAATGAAAAACTGTTTTTT.

J is TRBJ1-4 and V is TRBV25-1; unclear D gene. The CDR3 runs to 11 residues. CDR1 and CDR2 (germline): MGHDK, SYGVNS. Trimming took off 8 bases at V and 8 bases at J, with 9 bases between the two ends. Here the CDR3 DNA reads TGTGCCAGCCGGGTCCACGAAAAACTGTTTTTT. This codes for CASRVHEKLFF.

The chain links TRBV5-4 to TRBJ1-6; 9 positions agree with TRBD1. This CDR3 is built from 14 residues. Trimming took 5 bases from V and 8 from J; bases not matched to a gene: 5. In germline, CDR1 is SGHNT, CDR2 YYREEE (reference sequence). The CDR3 coding sequence is TGTGCCAGCAGGTTGACAGGGGGACATTCACCCCTCCACTTT. The encoded protein is CASRLTGGHSPLHF.

The V and J genes are TRBV19 and TRBJ2-4; D is uncertain. Germline CDR1 is LNHDA and CDR2 is SQIVND (reference sequence). The CDR3 spans 14 residues. The V end was cut by 5 bases, the J end by 3 bases, with 11 bases between. CDR3 protein: CASSSGVRKNIQYF. In DNA, the CDR3 is TGTGCCAGTAGTTCTGGGGTCCGCAAAAACATTCAGTACTTC. The whole variable domain, remainder taken from reference TRBV19 and TRBJ2-4, is DGGITQSPKYLFRKEGQNVTLSCEQNLNHDAMYWYRQDPGQGLRLIYYSQIVNDFQKGDIAEGYSVSREKKESFPLTVTSAQKNPTAFYLCASSSGVRKNIQYFGAGTRLSVL.

The rearrangement uses TRBV5-6 and TRBJ1-5; D is possibly TRBD1 (6 bases). Germline-derived CDR1 and CDR2 are SGHDT and YYEEEE. The CDR3 loop spans 15 amino acids. With 0 bases removed from V and 2 bases from J, the gap between germline ends came to 9 bases. CDR3 protein: CASSLGAGGNQPQHF. The DNA of the CDR3 is TGTGCCAGCAGCTTGGGTGCAGGGGGCAATCAGCCCCAGCATTTT.

This clone was observed once. The chain combines TRBV25-1 with TRBJ1-2, with D maybe TRBD1 (6 bases). V gave up 2 bases and J gave up 4 bases, with 17 bases separating them. The CDR3 extends over 16 amino acids. Germline V lookup: CDR1 MGHDK, CDR2 SYGVNS. CDR3 coding DNA: TGTGCCAGCAGTGAAATAAACCCCGGACAGAGCTATGGCTACACCTTC. Its protein product is CASSEINPGQSYGYTF.

The chain combines TRBV3-1 (or the pseudogene TRBV3-2) with TRBJ1-3, with TRBD1 matching over 7 bases. Unmatched junction bases numbered 2, after V lost 4 bases and J lost 5 bases. CDR1 and CDR2 from the germline V gene are LGHDT and YNNKEL (reference sequence). CDR3 size: 13 residues. The CDR3 is CASSRDSRNTIYF. In DNA form, the CDR3 reads TGTGCCAGCAGCCGGGACAGTAGAAACACCATATATTTT.

Only one count was recorded for this clone. The gene calls are TRBV7-9 and TRBJ1-6; a possible D gene is TRBD1 (5 bases). The CDR3 extends over 15 amino acids. Germline V gene lookup returns CDR1 SEHNR and CDR2 FQNEAQ (reference sequence). The V end was cut by 5 bases, the J end by 7 bases, with 15 bases between. The CDR3 reads CASSDLKDSNSPLHF. The CDR3 DNA follows: TGTGCCAGCAGCGACTTGAAAGACAGCAATTCACCCCTCCACTTT.

The rearrangement links TRBV9 to TRBJ2-1; 10 bases agree with TRBD2. The CDR3 has 18 amino acids. Germline CDR1 reads SGDLS; CDR2 reads YYNGEE. V gave up 0 bases and J gave up 0 bases; unmatched junction bases: 6. CDR3: CASSVASGGLSSYNEQFF. In DNA form, the CDR3 reads TGTGCCAGCAGCGTAGCTAGCGGGGGCCTGAGCTCCTACAATGAGCAGTTCTTC. The full variable domain, in which reference TRBV9 and TRBJ2-1 provide the parts outside the CDR3, is DSGVTQTPKHLITATGQRVTLRCSPRSGDLSVYWYQQSLDQGLQFLIQYYNGEERAKGNILERFSAQQFPDLHSELNLSSLELGDSALYFCASSVASGGLSSYNEQFFGPGTRLTVL.

This clone was found many times. The chain joins TRBV18 to TRBJ1-1; D ambiguous. CDR1 and CDR2 (germline): KGHSH, LQKENI. The CDR3 has 13 amino acids. Trimming shortened V by 3 bases and J by 4 bases, and 9 bases separated the two germline ends. CDR3 sequence (DNA): TGTGCCAGCTCACCTCCAGTAGGCACTGAAGCTTTCTTT. Translated: CASSPPVGTEAFF. The variable domain in full, with the rest retrieved from reference TRBV18 and TRBJ1-1, is NAGVMQNPRHLVRRRGQEARLRCSPMKGHSHVYWYRQLPEEGLKFMVYLQKENIIDESGMPKERFSAEFPKEGPSILRIQQVVRGDSAAYFCASSPPVGTEAFFGQGTRLTVV.